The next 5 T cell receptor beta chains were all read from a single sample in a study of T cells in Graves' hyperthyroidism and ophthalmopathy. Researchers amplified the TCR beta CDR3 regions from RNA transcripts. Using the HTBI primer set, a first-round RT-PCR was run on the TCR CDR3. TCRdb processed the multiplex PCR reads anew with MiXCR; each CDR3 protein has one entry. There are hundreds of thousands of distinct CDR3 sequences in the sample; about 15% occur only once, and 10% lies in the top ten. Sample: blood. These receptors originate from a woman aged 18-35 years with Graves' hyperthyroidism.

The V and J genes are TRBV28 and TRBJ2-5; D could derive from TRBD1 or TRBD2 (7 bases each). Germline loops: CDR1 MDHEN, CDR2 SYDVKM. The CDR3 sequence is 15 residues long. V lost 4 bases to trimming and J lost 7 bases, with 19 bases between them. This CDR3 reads CASSSPRGRGGTQYF. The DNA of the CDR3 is TGTGCCAGCAGTTCCCCCAGGGGCAGGGGGGGGACCCAGTACTTC.

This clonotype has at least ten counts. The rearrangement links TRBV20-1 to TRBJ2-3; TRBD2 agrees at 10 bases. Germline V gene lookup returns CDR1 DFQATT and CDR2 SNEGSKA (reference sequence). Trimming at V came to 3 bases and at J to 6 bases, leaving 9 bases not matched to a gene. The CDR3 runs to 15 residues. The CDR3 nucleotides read TGCAGTGCTAGTAGGAGCGGGAGGGCCAGGGATACGCAGTATTTT. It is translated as CSASRSGRARDTQYF.

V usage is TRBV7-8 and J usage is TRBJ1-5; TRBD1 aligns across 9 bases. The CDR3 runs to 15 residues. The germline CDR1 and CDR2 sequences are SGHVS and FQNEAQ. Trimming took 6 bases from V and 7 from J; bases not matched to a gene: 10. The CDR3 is CASSRRDRVRQPQHF. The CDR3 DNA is TGTGCCAGCAGTCGCCGGGACAGGGTCCGGCAGCCCCAGCATTTT.

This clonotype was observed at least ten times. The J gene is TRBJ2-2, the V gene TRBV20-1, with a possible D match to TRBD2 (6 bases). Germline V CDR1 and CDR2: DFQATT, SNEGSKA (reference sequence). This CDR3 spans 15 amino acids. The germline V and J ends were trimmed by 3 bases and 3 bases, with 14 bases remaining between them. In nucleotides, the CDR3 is TGCAGTGCTAGCCTGGCGGGGAAAGACACCGGGGAGCTGTTTTTT. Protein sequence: CSASLAGKDTGELFF.

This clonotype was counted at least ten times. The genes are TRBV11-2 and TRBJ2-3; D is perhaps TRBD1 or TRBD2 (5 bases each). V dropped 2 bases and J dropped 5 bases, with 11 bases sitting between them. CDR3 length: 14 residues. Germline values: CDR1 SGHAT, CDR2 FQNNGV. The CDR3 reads CASSLLGPRDTQYF. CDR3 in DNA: TGTGCCAGCAGCTTATTGGGACCTCGAGATACGCAGTATTTT.